A single sample is the source of the 31 T cell receptor beta chains below, sequenced in a study of control samples from healthy donors and cancer patients (TCRdb year 2020). The protocol used for the library was the immunoSEQ multiplex PCR assay. TCRdb limited this immuneACCESS table to in-frame rearrangements with V and J called. A share of clones is missing; checked studies link under half to unresolved V genes, and the rest is unexplained. This sample holds about 100,000 clones; around four fifths were observed only once. Clones ranked in the top ten supply around 20% of the sample. The sequencing sample was made of blood. These receptors all come from a man under 40 in good health.

Only one count was recorded for this clone. The gene calls are TRBV5-1 and TRBJ2-6; 8 nucleotides agree with TRBD1. The CDR3 is 16 residues long. V was clipped by 0 bases and J by 2 bases; unmatched bases: 1. Per the germline V gene, CDR1 is SGHRS and CDR2 is YFSETQ. CDR3 in amino acids: CASSLGQGPGANVLTF. For the CDR3, the DNA is TGCGCCAGCAGCTTGGGACAGGGGCCTGGGGCCAACGTCCTGACTTTC.

This clone was picked up one time. The chain employs TRBV5-1 and TRBJ1-2; a weak D match, TRBD1 (5 bases). V lost 4 bases and J lost 5, with 15 bases in between. The CDR3 sequence is 14 residues long. CDR1 is SGHRS and CDR2 is YFSETQ in the germline V gene. CDR3 in DNA: TGCGCCAGCAGCCCTGAGGGGACCCTTTATGGCTACACCTTC. Its translation: CASSPEGTLYGYTF.

The rearrangement links TRBV20-1 to TRBJ1-3; D is ambiguous. Germline assignment: CDR1 DFQATT and CDR2 SNEGSKA (reference sequence). The V gene lost 3 bases and the J gene lost 1 base, with 7 bases spanning the gap. The CDR3 totals 13 residues. This CDR3 is CSASSESGNTIYF. CDR3 in DNA: TGCAGTGCTAGTTCAGAGTCTGGAAACACCATATATTTT.

The V gene is TRBV6-5, the J gene TRBJ1-1, with TRBD1 identical over 8 bases. The J segment lost 12 bases and the V segment lost 3 bases, leaving 6 bases of the junction unmatched. The CDR3 is made up of 12 amino acids. CDR1 is MNHEY and CDR2 is SVGAGI in the germline V gene. The CDR3 protein is CASSYNRGITFF. The CDR3 nucleotides are TGTGCCAGCAGTTATAACAGGGGGATAACTTTCTTT.

The gene calls are TRBV2 and TRBJ1-1; D ambiguous. Germline V gene sequence: CDR1 SNHLY, CDR2 FYNNEI. The germline V and J ends were trimmed by 4 bases and 3 bases, with 3 bases remaining between them. This CDR3 comprises 11 residues. In DNA form, the CDR3 reads TGTGCCAGCAGTGCCTACACTGAAGCTTTCTTT. Translation gives CASSAYTEAFF.

This chain links TRBV29-1 with TRBJ2-1, with 12 bases fitting TRBD2. J lost 10 bases, V lost 4 bases, and 8 bases had no gene match. Germline V CDR1 and CDR2: SQVTM, ANQGSEA. The length of the CDR3 is 14 residues. The CDR3 here is CSVGLAGVFGEQFF. The CDR3 DNA sequence: TGCAGCGTTGGACTAGCGGGGGTTTTTGGGGAGCAGTTCTTC.

The genes are TRBV5-4 and TRBJ2-7, with D uncertain. Germline values: CDR1 SGHNT, CDR2 YYREEE (reference sequence). Trimming took 0 bases from V and 5 from J, leaving 9 bases between them. This CDR3 has 13 residues. DNA for the CDR3: TGTGCCAGCAGCTTGGTGGGTGGGCACGAGCAGTACTTC. This codes for CASSLVGGHEQYF.

The V call is TRBV12-3 or TRBV12-4, the J call TRBJ1-6, with TRBD1 identical over 9 bases. V shed 9 bases and J 7 bases; nucleotides not matched to a gene: 4. This CDR3 spans 13 amino acids. The DNA of the CDR3 is TGTGCCAGTTCTGGACAGGGGAATTCACCCCTCCACTTT. Translated, it gives CASSGQGNSPLHF.

The J gene is TRBJ1-1, the V gene TRBV2, with TRBD1 identical over 9 bases. The CDR3 loop spans 12 amino acids. Germline CDR1 and CDR2: SNHLY and FYNNEI. J was trimmed by 7 bases and V by 10 bases; bases with no gene match: 7. The CDR3 bases are TGTGCCATTAACAGGGGGCAGGGTGAAGCTTTCTTT. It specifies CAINRGQGEAFF.

This clone was seen ten or more times. This chain connects TRBV5-1 to TRBJ2-2; 8 nucleotides agree with TRBD1. There are 17 residues in the CDR3. Losses at the gene ends were 0 bases for V and 5 bases for J; bases not matched to a gene: 9. Germline loops: CDR1 SGHRS, CDR2 YFSETQ. The CDR3 coding sequence is TGCGCCAGCAGCTTGGGGCAGGGGGCTCAATGGACCGGGGAGCTGTTTTTT. As protein: CASSLGQGAQWTGELFF.

This chain joins TRBV9 and TRBJ2-7; D gene unclear. The CDR3 is 15 residues long. V was trimmed by 2 bases and J by 3 bases, leaving 15 bases between them. The germline V gene has CDR1 SGDLS and CDR2 YYNGEE. Written as DNA, the CDR3 is TGTGCCAGCAGCGTTACCGACGGACCTAACTACGAGCAGTACTTC. Translated: CASSVTDGPNYEQYF.

In regard to this clone: Other DNA sequences from this sample encode an identical CDR3 as well. The rearrangement links TRBV15 to TRBJ2-1; TRBD2 aligns across 14 bases. The CDR3 covers 20 residues. J gave up 9 bases and V 0 bases, and 16 bases lay outside the gene matches. Germline V gene lookup returns CDR1 LNHNV and CDR2 YYDKDF (reference sequence). CDR3 nucleotides: TGTGCCACCAGCAGAGATGACCTGATTGGACTAGCGGGGGGCCGGGGTGAGCAGTTCTTC. Its protein is CATSRDDLIGLAGGRGEQFF.

V usage is TRBV4-1 and J usage is TRBJ2-3, with a weak D call TRBD1 (6 bases). Per the germline V gene, CDR1 is MGHRA and CDR2 is YSYEKL. The V end was cut by 0 bases, the J end by 6 bases, with 13 bases between. There are 15 residues in the CDR3. The CDR3 spells CASSQEGRGSDTQYF. In nucleotides, the CDR3 is TGCGCCAGCAGCCAAGAAGGTAGGGGGTCCGATACGCAGTATTTT.

V is TRBV20-1 and J is TRBJ2-1; 7 nucleotides match TRBD2. The CDR3 sequence is 14 residues long. CDR1 is DFQATT and CDR2 is SNEGSKA in the germline V gene (reference sequence). The V and J ends lost 3 bases and 3 bases, in that order; junction bases with no gene match: 5. The CDR3 sequence: CSASVGGDYNEQFF. The CDR3 DNA reads as TGCAGTGCTAGTGTTGGGGGGGACTACAATGAGCAGTTCTTC.

This chain connects TRBV18 to TRBJ1-6; D perhaps matches TRBD1 (5 bases). Per the germline V gene, CDR1 is KGHSH and CDR2 is LQKENI. This CDR3 has 15 residues. Trimming stripped 0 bases from V and 9 bases from J, with 12 bases between. This chain's CDR3 is CASSPPGHSTSPLHF. As DNA, the CDR3 is TGTGCCAGCTCACCACCAGGACATTCGACTTCACCCCTCCACTTT.

The V gene is TRBV5-8, the J gene TRBJ1-1; no definite D call. V dropped 4 bases and J dropped 1 base, with 14 bases sitting between them. Germline V lookup: CDR1 SGHTS, CDR2 YDEGEE. The CDR3 totals 15 residues. This chain's CDR3 is CASSPGSGWNTEAFF. Written as DNA, the CDR3 is TGTGCCAGCAGCCCTGGTTCCGGGTGGAACACTGAAGCTTTCTTT.

The V and J genes are TRBV6-5 and TRBJ1-1, with TRBD1 matching 8 bases. Per the germline V gene, CDR1 is MNHEY and CDR2 is SVGAGI. This CDR3 contains 16 residues. J lost 5 bases, V lost 2 bases, and 10 bases had no gene match. The CDR3 here is CASSYDSGQGRTEAFF. The CDR3 DNA reads as TGTGCCAGCAGTTACGATTCCGGACAGGGAAGAACTGAAGCTTTCTTT.

The V call is TRBV14, the J call TRBJ1-2; the match to TRBD1 covers 9 bases. CDR1 is SGHDN, CDR2 FVKESK, per germline. The CDR3 totals 15 residues. The trim removed 1 base at V and 4 bases at J, leaving 4 bases unmatched. The CDR3 here is CASSQAGTGSYGYTF. The CDR3 DNA is TGTGCCAGCAGCCAAGCAGGGACAGGGAGCTATGGCTACACCTTC.

The CDR3 loop is CATSIRQGETQYF. The DNA for the CDR3 is TGTGCCACCAGCATAAGACAGGGTGAGACCCAGTACTTC. The rearrangement links TRBV15 to TRBJ2-5; 7 positions match TRBD1. V gave up 4 bases and J gave up 5 bases; unmatched junction bases: 4. From germline, CDR1 is LNHNV and CDR2 YYDKDF (reference sequence). CDR3 length: 13 residues.

V gene TRBV28 combines with J gene TRBJ1-2; no clear D gene. Per the germline V gene, CDR1 is MDHEN and CDR2 is SYDVKM. Trimming removed 3 bases from V and 8 bases from J, with 10 bases in between. CDR3 length: 12 amino acids. The CDR3 DNA reads TGTGCCAGCAGTTTCTTATCGCTCGGCTACACCTTC. Its translation is CASSFLSLGYTF.

J is TRBJ2-2 and V is TRBV6-1; D uncertain. V gave up 0 bases and J gave up 5 bases, with 10 bases separating them. CDR3 length equals 15 residues. The V gene's germline CDR1 is MNHNS and CDR2 SASEGT. In nucleotides, the CDR3 is TGTGCCAGCAGTGAAGCGCCAGGATCGACCGGGGAGCTGTTTTTT. Translation: CASSEAPGSTGELFF.

CDR3 nucleotide sequence: TGTGCCAGCAGTTTAACAGGGGCCGGCCGAATCAATCAGCCCCAGCATTTT. It yields the protein CASSLTGAGRINQPQHF. The chain employs TRBV27 and TRBJ1-5; TRBD1 aligns across 7 bases. Germline V gene lookup returns CDR1 MNHEY and CDR2 SMNVEV (reference sequence). The CDR3 totals 17 residues. J was trimmed by 3 bases and V by 2 bases; bases with no gene match: 10.

There are many counts of this clone. The rearrangement uses TRBV3-1 (or the pseudogene TRBV3-2) and TRBJ2-7; D possibly corresponds to TRBD1 (6 bases). The germline V and J ends were trimmed by 3 bases and 2 bases, with 14 bases remaining between them. This CDR3 has 15 residues. CDR1 is LGHDT, CDR2 YNNKEL, per germline (reference sequence). The chain's CDR3 is CASSHRGRQTYEQYF. The CDR3 DNA follows: TGTGCCAGCAGCCACAGGGGACGCCAGACCTACGAGCAGTACTTC.

The chain links TRBV2 to TRBJ1-2; no firm D call. Germline assignment: CDR1 SNHLY and CDR2 FYNNEI. CDR3 length equals 11 residues. Trimming removed 6 bases at V and 5 bases at J, with 7 bases between. CDR3 coding DNA: TGTGCCAGCAGGTTAGGGTATGGCTACACCTTC. Its protein is CASRLGYGYTF.

The genes are TRBV2 and TRBJ1-2, with D maybe TRBD1 (5 bases). This CDR3 has 13 amino acids. V lost 1 base and J lost 4, with 7 bases in between. In germline, CDR1 is SNHLY, CDR2 FYNNEI. CDR3 DNA sequence: TGTGCCAGCAGTGAAGGAGGGGTCTATGGCTACACCTTC. As protein: CASSEGGVYGYTF. Full variable domain (rest looked up from reference TRBV2 and TRBJ1-2): EPEVTQTPSHQVTQMGQEVILRCVPISNHLYFYWYRQILGQKVEFLVSFYNNEISEKSEIFDDQFSVERPDGSNFTLKIRSTKLEDSAMYFCASSEGGVYGYTFGSGTRLTVV.

The V call is TRBV28, the J call TRBJ1-5, with D perhaps TRBD1 (5 bases). This CDR3 comprises 14 residues. V was shortened by 2 bases and J by 3 bases, with 8 bases between the two germline ends. Germline values: CDR1 MDHEN, CDR2 SYDVKM. CDR3: CASSLRGPNQPQHF. The CDR3 DNA is TGTGCCAGCAGTTTAAGGGGTCCCAATCAGCCCCAGCATTTT.

This sequence joins TRBV30 and TRBJ1-3, with TRBD1 identical over 8 bases. Per germline, CDR1 GTSNPN and CDR2 SVGIG (reference sequence). V lost 0 bases and J lost 0; bases outside the gene matches: 7. This CDR3 has 17 amino acids. The CDR3 coding sequence is TGTGCCTGGAGTGTAGGGCCAGGGGGCTTCTCTGGAAACACCATATATTTT. Translating it yields CAWSVGPGGFSGNTIYF. Supplemented by reference TRBV30 and TRBJ1-3, the full variable domain reads SQTIHQWPATLVQPVGSPLSLECTVEGTSNPNLYWYRQAAGRGLQLLFYSVGIGQISSEVPQNLSASRPQDRQFILSSKKLLLSDSGFYLCAWSVGPGGFSGNTIYFGEGSWLTVV.

The CDR3 reads CASRQGYEQYF. The CDR3 coding sequence is TGTGCCAGCAGACAGGGTTACGAGCAGTACTTC. The gene calls are TRBV5-5 and TRBJ2-7; tentative D call: TRBD1 (6 bases). CDR3 size: 11 residues. The germline V gene has CDR1 SGHKS and CDR2 YYEKEE (reference sequence). Trimming pared 5 bases from V and 4 bases from J, leaving 7 bases between.

In nucleotides, the CDR3 is TGTGCCAGCAGCCCCAATCTCGGGGATACGCAGTATTTT. Encoded protein: CASSPNLGDTQYF. The chain uses TRBV11-2 and TRBJ2-3; the D is unclear. V was clipped by 5 bases and J by 6 bases, with 12 bases between them. Germline V gives CDR1 SGHAT, CDR2 FQNNGV. There are 13 residues in the CDR3.

Here the CDR3 reads CASSDNRGRGYTF. The CDR3 bases are TGTGCCAGCAGTGACAACAGGGGGCGAGGCTACACCTTC. The chain has TRBV2 and TRBJ1-2; the match to TRBD1 covers 9 bases. After removal of 3 bases from V and 8 bases from J, the junction contained 4 bases not matched to a gene. This CDR3 contains 13 residues. Looked up from germline, CDR1 is SNHLY and CDR2 is FYNNEI.

The gene calls are TRBV6-5 and TRBJ1-2; 12 bases align to TRBD1. V dropped 7 bases and J dropped 6; count of bases not matched to a gene: 9. The length of the CDR3 is 15 residues. Germline CDR1 is MNHEY and CDR2 is SVGAGI. The CDR3 loop reads CASISGTGGWNGYTF. The CDR3 DNA reads TGTGCCAGCATCTCCGGGACAGGGGGCTGGAATGGCTACACCTTC.